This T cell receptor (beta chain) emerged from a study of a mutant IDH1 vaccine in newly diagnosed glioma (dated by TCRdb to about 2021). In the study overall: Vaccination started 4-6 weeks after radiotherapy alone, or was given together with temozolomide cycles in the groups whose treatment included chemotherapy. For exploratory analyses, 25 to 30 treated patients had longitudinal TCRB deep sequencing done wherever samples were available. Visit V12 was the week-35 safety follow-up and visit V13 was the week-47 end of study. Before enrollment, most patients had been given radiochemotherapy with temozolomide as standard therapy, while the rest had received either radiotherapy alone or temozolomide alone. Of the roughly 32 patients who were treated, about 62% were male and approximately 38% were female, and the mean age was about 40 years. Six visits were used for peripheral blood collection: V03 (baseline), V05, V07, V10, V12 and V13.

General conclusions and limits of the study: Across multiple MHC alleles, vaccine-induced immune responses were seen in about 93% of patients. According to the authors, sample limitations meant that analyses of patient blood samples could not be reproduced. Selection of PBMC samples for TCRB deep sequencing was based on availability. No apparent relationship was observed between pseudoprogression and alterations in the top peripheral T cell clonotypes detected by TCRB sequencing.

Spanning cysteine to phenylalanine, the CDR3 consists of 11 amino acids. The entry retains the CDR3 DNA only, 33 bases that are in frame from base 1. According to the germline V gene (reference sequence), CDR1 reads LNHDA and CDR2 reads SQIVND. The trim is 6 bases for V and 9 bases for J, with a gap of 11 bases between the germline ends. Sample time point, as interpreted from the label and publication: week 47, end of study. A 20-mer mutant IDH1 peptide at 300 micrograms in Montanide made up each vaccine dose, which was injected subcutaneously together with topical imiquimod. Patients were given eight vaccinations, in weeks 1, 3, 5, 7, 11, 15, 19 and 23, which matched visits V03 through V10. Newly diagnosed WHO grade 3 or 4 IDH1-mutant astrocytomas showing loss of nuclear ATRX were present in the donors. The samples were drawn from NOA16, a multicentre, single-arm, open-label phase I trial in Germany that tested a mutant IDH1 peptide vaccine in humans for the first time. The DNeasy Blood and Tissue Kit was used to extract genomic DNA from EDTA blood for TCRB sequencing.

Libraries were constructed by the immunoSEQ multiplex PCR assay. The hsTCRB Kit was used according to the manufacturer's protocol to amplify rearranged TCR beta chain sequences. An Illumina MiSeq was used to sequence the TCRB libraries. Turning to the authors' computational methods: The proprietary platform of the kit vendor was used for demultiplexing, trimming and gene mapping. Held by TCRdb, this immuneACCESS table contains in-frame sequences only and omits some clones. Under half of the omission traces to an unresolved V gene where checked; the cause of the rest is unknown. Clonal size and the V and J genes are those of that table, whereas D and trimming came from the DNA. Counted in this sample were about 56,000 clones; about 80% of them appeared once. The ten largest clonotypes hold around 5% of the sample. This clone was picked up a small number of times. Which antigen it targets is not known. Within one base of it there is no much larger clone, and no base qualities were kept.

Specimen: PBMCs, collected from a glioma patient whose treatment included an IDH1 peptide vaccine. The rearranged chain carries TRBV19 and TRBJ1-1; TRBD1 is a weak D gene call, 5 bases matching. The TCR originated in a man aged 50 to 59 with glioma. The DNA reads TGTGCCAGTAGAGGCGGGGCCAAAGCTTTCTTT. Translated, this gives CASRGGAKAFF.